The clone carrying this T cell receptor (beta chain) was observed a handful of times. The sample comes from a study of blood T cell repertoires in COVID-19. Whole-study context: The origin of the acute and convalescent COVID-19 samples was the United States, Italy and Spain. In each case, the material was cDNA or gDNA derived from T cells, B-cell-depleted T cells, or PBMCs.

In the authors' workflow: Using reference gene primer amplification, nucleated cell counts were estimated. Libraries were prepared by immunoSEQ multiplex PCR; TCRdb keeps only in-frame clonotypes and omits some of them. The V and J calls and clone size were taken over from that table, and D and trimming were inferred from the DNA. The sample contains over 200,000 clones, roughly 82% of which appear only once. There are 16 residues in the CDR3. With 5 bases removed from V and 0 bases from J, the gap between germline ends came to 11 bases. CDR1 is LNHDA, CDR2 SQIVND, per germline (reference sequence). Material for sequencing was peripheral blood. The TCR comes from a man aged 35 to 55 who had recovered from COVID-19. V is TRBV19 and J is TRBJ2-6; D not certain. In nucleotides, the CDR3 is TGTGCCAGTAGTTCCCCACACCCCTCTGGGGCCAACGTCCTGACTTTC. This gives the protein CASSSPHPSGANVLTF.